This TCR beta chain was observed in a study of shared clonotypes between healthy human individuals. Whole-study findings and limits: Naive subsets usually exceeded memory subsets in estimated richness.

Regarding this clone: Its antigen is unknown.

Original methodology: Junction-only sequences without quality scores were provided by ImmunoSEQ, so filtering was different. TCRdb's table, derived via immunoSEQ multiplex PCR, lists solely in-frame clones and lacks some. D and trimming were read from the DNA, whereas the V and J calls and clone size are those reported in that table. The data hold over 750,000 clones, with roughly 96% observed a single time. Naive CD8 isolation took CD45RO-negative cells positively selected for CCR7 and excluded terminally differentiated effector memory CD45RA+ cells. The source is a man aged 25 to 45 in good health. Sequenced material: naive CD8+ T cells sorted from blood.

The CDR3: CASSLLLADYNEQFF. CDR3 bases: TGTGCCAGCAGTTTATTACTAGCGGATTACAATGAGCAGTTCTTC. This chain connects TRBV27 to TRBJ2-1, with 8 bases identical to TRBD2. The length of the CDR3 is 15 residues. V dropped 1 base and J dropped 4; count of bases not matched to a gene: 3. Germline CDR1 MNHEY, CDR2 SMNVEV (reference sequence).